Each of the 24 T cell receptor beta chains below was sequenced from the same sample in a study of T cell changes during pregnancy in multiple sclerosis. Data came from immunoSEQ multiplex PCR; TCRdb stores just in-frame clones and leaves some out. The table includes roughly 50,000 clones, approximately 90% detected once. The sequencing used CD4+ T cells from peripheral blood mononuclear cells, collected after pregnancy. The receptors stem from a female donor with multiple sclerosis, enrolled in a pregnancy study.

V is TRBV6-5 and J is TRBJ1-2; 9 nucleotides match TRBD1. The V gene end was trimmed by 2 bases and the J gene end by 1 base; junction bases not matched to a gene: 5. Germline-derived CDR1 and CDR2 are MNHEY and SVGAGI. The CDR3 sequence is 16 residues long. CDR3 sequence (DNA): TGTGCCAGCAGTTACCGCCGGGACAGGGTTAACTATGGCTACACCTTC. Residues: CASSYRRDRVNYGYTF.

V gene TRBV19 combines with J gene TRBJ1-1, with 8 nucleotides matching TRBD1. The CDR3 runs to 15 residues. The germline V gene encodes CDR1 LNHDA and CDR2 SQIVND (reference sequence). V trimming: 8 bases; J trimming: 0 bases; junction bases outside the gene matches: 8. The CDR3 DNA follows: TGTGCCAGTCGACAGGGGCGGGGACTGAACACTGAAGCTTTCTTT. Its protein product is CASRQGRGLNTEAFF.

V is TRBV19 and J is TRBJ1-1, with 10 bases lining up with TRBD1. The germline CDR1 and CDR2 sequences are LNHDA and SQIVND (reference sequence). This CDR3 has 15 residues. V trimming: 5 bases; J trimming: 4 bases; junction bases outside the gene matches: 7. The CDR3 is CASSRWDRGATEAFF. CDR3 DNA sequence: TGTGCCAGTAGTCGCTGGGACAGGGGTGCCACTGAAGCTTTCTTT. Together with reference TRBV19 and TRBJ1-1, the CDR3 gives the full variable domain: DGGITQSPKYLFRKEGQNVTLSCEQNLNHDAMYWYRQDPGQGLRLIYYSQIVNDFQKGDIAEGYSVSREKKESFPLTVTSAQKNPTAFYLCASSRWDRGATEAFFGQGTRLTVV.

This clone was detected only a few times. This sequence joins TRBV20-1 and TRBJ1-1; weak D call: TRBD1 (5 bases). Trimming removed 2 bases from V and 10 bases from J, with 8 bases in between. Germline CDR1 and CDR2: DFQATT and SNEGSKA (reference sequence). This CDR3 region has 10 residues. The CDR3 region is CSARTTAAFF. CDR3 DNA sequence: TGCAGTGCTAGAACGACAGCAGCTTTCTTT.

The chain recombines TRBV29-1 with TRBJ2-5; D is uncertain. The CDR3 contains 13 residues. V was pared by 4 bases and J by 9 bases, with 18 bases between. Germline lookup yields CDR1 SQVTM and CDR2 ANQGSEA. CDR3 region: CSVGGGGRVPQYF. The CDR3, as DNA: TGCAGCGTTGGAGGCGGTGGTAGAGTCCCCCAGTACTTC.

J is TRBJ2-3 and V is TRBV25-1; D is unclear. The CDR3 has 10 amino acids. V dropped 7 bases and J dropped 5 bases, with 4 bases sitting between them. Germline CDR1 MGHDK, CDR2 SYGVNS. The chain's CDR3 is CASKLDTQYF. The CDR3 coding sequence is TGTGCCAGCAAGCTAGATACGCAGTATTTT.

This clone appeared once. The chain is built from TRBV4-2 and TRBJ2-2; 9 bases match TRBD1. Trimming at V came to 3 bases and at J to 8 bases, leaving 4 bases not matched to a gene. Germline CDR1 LGHNA, CDR2 YNFKEQ. The CDR3 totals 14 residues. Written as DNA, the CDR3 is TGTGCCAGCAGCCAGCGACAGGGGGGAGGGGAGCTGTTTTTT. Its translation is CASSQRQGGGELFF.

The chain has TRBV30 and TRBJ1-3, with D unresolved. Trimming removed 3 bases from V and 7 bases from J, with 19 bases in between. The germline CDR1 and CDR2 sequences are GTSNPN and SVGIG (reference sequence). The CDR3 covers 15 residues. The CDR3 sequence: CAWRSGPAATNTIYF. CDR3 sequence (DNA): TGTGCCTGGAGGTCGGGTCCAGCGGCCACTAACACCATATATTTT.

The gene calls are TRBV29-1 and TRBJ1-2, with 9 bases aligning to TRBD1. V shed 1 base, J shed 2 bases, and the junction held 20 bases outside the gene matches. Germline V CDR1 and CDR2: SQVTM, ANQGSEA. The CDR3 is 20 amino acids. The CDR3 DNA reads TGCAGCGTTGAAGGAAGGGGGGTCGGGACAGGGATATTGCGCAACTATGGCTACACCTTC. This codes for CSVEGRGVGTGILRNYGYTF.

This chain links TRBV30 with TRBJ1-1; possibly TRBD1 for D (6 bases). The CDR3 has 13 amino acids. The V end lost 2 bases, the J end lost 1 base, and 8 bases lay between the germline ends. Looked up from germline, CDR1 is GTSNPN and CDR2 is SVGIG (reference sequence). The CDR3 sequence: CAWSKGGNTEAFF. The CDR3 DNA is TGTGCCTGGAGTAAAGGGGGGAACACTGAAGCTTTCTTT.

This chain connects TRBV14 to TRBJ2-1, with D hard to call. V was cut by 0 bases and J by 4 bases, with 13 bases left in between. This CDR3 comprises 16 residues. CDR1 and CDR2 (germline): SGHDN, FVKESK. CDR3 DNA sequence: TGTGCCAGCAGCCAAGATCTAGTTTCGACGTACAATGAGCAGTTCTTC. Translating gives CASSQDLVSTYNEQFF.

This clone was observed a handful of times. V is TRBV5-5 and J is TRBJ2-7; D is undetermined. This CDR3 comprises 13 residues. The germline V and J ends were trimmed by 6 bases and 4 bases, with 14 bases remaining between them. Germline V gives CDR1 SGHKS, CDR2 YYEKEE (reference sequence). The CDR3 DNA reads as TGTGCCAGCATGGTTGCCCCCGGGTACGAGCAGTACTTC. Translating gives CASMVAPGYEQYF.

V usage is TRBV6-5 and J usage is TRBJ1-1; 7 bases agree with TRBD1. Losses at the gene ends were 2 bases for V and 4 bases for J; bases not matched to a gene: 4. CDR3 length equals 14 residues. Per the germline V gene, CDR1 is MNHEY and CDR2 is SVGAGI. Written as DNA, the CDR3 is TGTGCCAGCAGTTACGCGACAGGGAGCACTGAAGCTTTCTTT. It is translated as CASSYATGSTEAFF.

The chain combines TRBV4-1 with TRBJ2-7, with 7 bases that match TRBD2. This CDR3 is built from 16 residues. The J segment lost 3 bases and the V segment lost 0 bases, leaving 8 bases of the junction unmatched. Looked up from germline, CDR1 is MGHRA and CDR2 is YSYEKL. The CDR3 DNA follows: TGCGCCAGCAGCCAAGATCCCGGGACTACCTACTACGAGCAGTACTTC. Translation: CASSQDPGTTYYEQYF.

The V and J genes are TRBV15 and TRBJ1-3; 9 bases agree with TRBD1. V was pared by 1 base and J by 0 bases, with 1 base of the junction left unmatched. CDR3 length: 16 residues. Looked up from germline, CDR1 is LNHNV and CDR2 is YYDKDF (reference sequence). The CDR3 sequence is CATSRGDRVSGNTIYF. For the CDR3, the DNA is TGTGCCACCAGCAGAGGGGACAGGGTCTCTGGAAACACCATATATTTT.

CDR3 sequence reads: CASRQTGNPYEQYF. The CDR3 coding sequence is TGTGCCAGCAGACAGACAGGGAACCCCTACGAGCAGTACTTC. The chain uses TRBV28 and TRBJ2-7; 7 nucleotides match TRBD1. There are 14 residues in the CDR3. Germline CDR1 is MDHEN and CDR2 is SYDVKM. The junction had 7 bases not matched to a gene; V was cut back by 6 bases and J by 2 bases.

The rearrangement uses TRBV7-8 and TRBJ1-2; D ambiguous. The V gene's germline CDR1 is SGHVS and CDR2 FQNEAQ. The CDR3 extends over 14 amino acids. The germline V and J ends were trimmed by 4 bases and 6 bases, with 15 bases remaining between them. In DNA form, the CDR3 reads TGTGCCAGCAGCTCTAGTACGGGTCGAAATGGCTACACCTTC. Translation: CASSSSTGRNGYTF. The full variable domain, in which reference TRBV7-8 and TRBJ1-2 provide the parts outside the CDR3, is GAGVSQSPRYKVAKRGQDVALRCDPISGHVSLFWYQQALGQGPEFLTYFQNEAQLDKSGLPSDRFFAERPEGSVSTLKIQRTQQEDSAVYLCASSSSTGRNGYTFGSGTRLTVV.

This clone was detected once. The J gene is TRBJ2-5, the V gene TRBV4-2; TRBD2 matches at 10 bases. J gave up 1 base and V 3 bases, and 8 bases lay outside the gene matches. Germline V gene sequence: CDR1 LGHNA, CDR2 YNFKEQ. CDR3 length: 17 amino acids. The CDR3 nucleotides read TGTGCCAGCAGCCAGCAGAGCGGGAGGGTCCTCCAAGAGACCCAGTACTTC. It specifies CASSQQSGRVLQETQYF.

The CDR3 spells CATELFPPASGSYEQYF. The CDR3 DNA sequence: TGTGCCACCGAATTATTCCCCCCGGCTAGCGGGTCCTACGAGCAGTACTTC. This chain joins TRBV7-9 and TRBJ2-7, with 8 positions matching TRBD2. The germline gives CDR1 SEHNR, CDR2 FQNEAQ (reference sequence). CDR3 length: 17 amino acids. With 10 bases clipped from V and 1 base from J, the junction kept 18 bases outside the gene matches.

This clone came up once. The gene calls are TRBV19 and TRBJ2-3, with TRBD2 matching over 9 bases. CDR3 size: 14 residues. The germline V gene encodes CDR1 LNHDA and CDR2 SQIVND (reference sequence). V shed 5 bases, J shed 3 bases, and the junction held 3 bases outside the gene matches. CDR3 DNA: TGTGCCAGTAGTCGGCGGGAGGGAACAGATACGCAGTATTTT. Its translation is CASSRREGTDTQYF.

The rearrangement joins TRBV7-9 to TRBJ2-1; D might be TRBD2 (6 bases). This CDR3 contains 15 residues. Deletions cut 5 bases from V and 0 bases from J, with 11 bases between. Germline V lookup: CDR1 SEHNR, CDR2 FQNEAQ (reference sequence). CDR3 nucleotide sequence: TGTGCCAGCAGCCTGGCAGCGGGCTCCTACAATGAGCAGTTCTTC. Encoded protein: CASSLAAGSYNEQFF.

The chain uses TRBV18 and TRBJ1-6; perhaps TRBD1 as D (5 bases). The CDR3 covers 15 residues. Looked up from germline, CDR1 is KGHSH and CDR2 is LQKENI. Trimming took 1 base from V and 3 from J, leaving 7 bases between them. The CDR3 here is CASSPQTGYNSPLHF. CDR3 in DNA: TGTGCCAGCTCACCACAAACAGGCTATAATTCACCCCTCCACTTT. The full variable domain, in which reference TRBV18 and TRBJ1-6 provide the parts outside the CDR3, is NAGVMQNPRHLVRRRGQEARLRCSPMKGHSHVYWYRQLPEEGLKFMVYLQKENIIDESGMPKERFSAEFPKEGPSILRIQQVVRGDSAAYFCASSPQTGYNSPLHFGNGTRLTVT.

J is TRBJ2-1 and V is TRBV5-1; 12 nucleotides agree with TRBD2. Trimming took 0 bases from V and 8 from J; bases not matched to a gene: 6. This CDR3 comprises 16 residues. From germline, CDR1 is SGHRS and CDR2 YFSETQ. The DNA of the CDR3 is TGCGCCAGCAGCTTGGGACTAGCGGGAGTTGAGGATGAGCAGTTCTTC. Its protein is CASSLGLAGVEDEQFF.

The rearrangement joins TRBV6-5 to TRBJ2-7; tentatively, D is TRBD2 (5 bases). Trimming pared 4 bases from V and 6 bases from J, leaving 16 bases between. Germline V gene data show CDR1 as MNHEY and CDR2 as SVGAGI. The CDR3 contains 14 residues. The CDR3 DNA is TGTGCCAGCAGTTCGTCACAAGGTCGGGGCGAGCAGTACTTC. Translated, it gives CASSSSQGRGEQYF.